Given below is one TCR beta chain in context. What it recognizes is unknown. The record originates from a study of early T cells in non-severe SARS-CoV-2 infection. Background on the study: Chains were not paired, and sequencing was done on bulk RNA from unsorted whole blood.

Looked up from germline, CDR1 is SGDLS and CDR2 is YYNGEE. CDR3 size: 17 residues. V was pared by 4 bases and J by 6 bases, with 22 bases between. General observations from the study: In VDJdb matching, anti-spike CD8 responses were favored while private and CD4 specificities went missing.

The protocol attached unique molecular identifiers to individual cDNA molecules. Each CDR3 protein gets one entry after TCRdb re-called the 5' RACE reads with MiXCR. Of 55,000 to 80,000 distinct CDR3 sequences listed, more than 9.5% are singletons. The specimen was whole blood, collected at baseline. The chain uses TRBV9 and TRBJ2-2; D ambiguous. This clonotype was obtained from an adult who was a healthcare worker with PCR-confirmed SARS-CoV-2 infection or an uninfected control (not recorded which). The chain's CDR3 is CASSPLGQWSTAGELFF. CDR3 in DNA: TGTGCCAGCAGCCCCCTAGGGCAGTGGAGTACGGCCGGGGAGCTGTTTTTT. Full variable domain (remainder filled in from reference TRBV9 and TRBJ2-2): DSGVTQTPKHLITATGQRVTLRCSPRSGDLSVYWYQQSLDQGLQFLIQYYNGEERAKGNILERFSAQQFPDLHSELNLSSLELGDSALYFCASSPLGQWSTAGELFFGEGSRLTVL.